This entry describes one T cell receptor beta chain. The antigen is unknown. This sample is drawn from a study of memory CD4+ T cells and cytomegalovirus serostatus. Findings and caveats of the study: CD4+ memory repertoires contained 67 of 164 reported CMV TCRbeta sequences.

V was trimmed by 2 bases and J by 5 bases, leaving 10 bases between them. Germline V lookup: CDR1 KGHSH, CDR2 LQKENI. CDR3 length: 14 residues. Using immunoSEQ multiplex PCR, the repertoire was profiled, and TCRdb retains in-frame clones only, with some absent. Counted here are tens of thousands of clones, roughly four fifths occurring once; the ten biggest clones make up under 2%. The sort gate was single viable CD3+CD4+CD8-CD45RO+ cells for memory CD4+ T cells. The sample consisted of memory CD4+ T cells from blood. This receptor was obtained from an adult in good health and CMV-seronegative. This rearrangement joins TRBV18 to TRBJ1-3; D uncertain. CDR3 nucleotide sequence: TGTGCCAGCTCACCATACGTCAACCGAAACACCATATATTTT. Encoded protein: CASSPYVNRNTIYF.